Each of the 17 T cell receptor beta chains below was sequenced from the same sample in a study of beta chain features in type 1 diabetes. Study findings and constraints: When Type 1 diabetes patients were examined, their TCRB CDR3s proved moderately but significantly shorter in all four CD4+ subsets.

Their cognate antigens are unknown. Every isolated RNA sample was fully reverse transcribed, so sequencing captured expressed TCRB transcripts. Sequencing was performed with immunoSEQ multiplex PCR; in TCRdb, only in-frame clones are kept and a portion is missing. The profile shows hundreds of thousands of clones, over 11% of them singletons. What was sequenced was naive CD4+ T cells from blood. These receptors were collected from a man aged 18 to 29 with type 1 diabetes.

V usage is TRBV7-6 and J usage is TRBJ2-1; TRBD2 aligns across 9 bases. CDR1 and CDR2 from the germline V gene are SGHVS and FNYEAQ. CDR3 size: 15 residues. The trim removed 5 bases at V and 4 bases at J, leaving 6 bases unmatched. CDR3: CASSATSGLYNEQFF. CDR3 coding DNA: TGTGCCAGCAGCGCTACTAGCGGGTTATACAATGAGCAGTTCTTC. The complete variable domain, with remaining parts taken from reference TRBV7-6 and TRBJ2-1, reads GAGVSQSPRYKVTKRGQDVALRCDPISGHVSLYWYRQALGQGPEFLTYFNYEAQQDKSGLPNDRFSAERPEGSISTLTIQRTEQRDSAMYRCASSATSGLYNEQFFGPGTRLTVL.

This clone was found a few times. The chain combines TRBV5-4 with TRBJ2-3; D possibly corresponds to TRBD1 (6 bases). Trimming cost V 3 bases and J 0 bases, with 11 bases left between them. Germline CDR1 SGHNT, CDR2 YYREEE (reference sequence). This CDR3 has 15 amino acids. The CDR3 protein is CASSSNRDSTDTQYF. CDR3 nucleotide sequence: TGTGCCAGCAGCTCCAACAGGGATAGCACAGATACGCAGTATTTT.

This chain uses TRBV4-3 with TRBJ1-2; possible D gene TRBD1, 6 bases. Between the trimmed V and J ends, which lost 4 bases and 8 bases, there was a span of 14 bases. This CDR3 has 13 amino acids. Germline V gene lookup returns CDR1 LGHNA and CDR2 YSLEER. The CDR3 sequence: CASSRGGAEGYTF. The CDR3 nucleotides read TGCGCCAGCAGCCGTGGGGGCGCGGAGGGCTACACCTTC.

This clone appeared a few times. The chain employs TRBV10-3 and TRBJ1-2; a weak D match, TRBD1 (5 bases). The CDR3 is 13 amino acids. Trimming left V 4 bases short and J 6 bases short, with 12 bases between. From germline, CDR1 is ENHRY and CDR2 SYGVKD. The CDR3 spells CAISVRGEDGYTF. CDR3 in DNA: TGTGCCATCAGTGTACGGGGCGAGGATGGCTACACCTTC.

The chain has TRBV2 and TRBJ1-1; no definite D call. Germline CDR1 SNHLY, CDR2 FYNNEI. Trimming stripped 4 bases from V and 0 bases from J, with 9 bases between. The CDR3 runs to 14 residues. CDR3 region: CASSADYMNTEAFF. CDR3 DNA sequence: TGTGCCAGCAGTGCGGACTACATGAACACTGAAGCTTTCTTT.

This clone was recorded a few times. The CDR3 loop reads CASKNPPGQVNTDTQYF. The CDR3 DNA reads as TGCGCCAGCAAAAACCCCCCGGGACAGGTGAACACAGATACGCAGTATTTT. The chain couples TRBV5-1 to TRBJ2-3; 8 bases are a match to TRBD1. The CDR3 spans 17 residues. Germline CDR1 SGHRS, CDR2 YFSETQ. With 6 bases clipped from V and 2 bases from J, the junction kept 14 bases outside the gene matches. Drawing the rest from reference TRBV5-1 and TRBJ2-3, the complete variable domain is KAGVTQTPRYLIKTRGQQVTLSCSPISGHRSVSWYQQTPGQGLQFLFEYFSETQRNKGNFPGRFSGRQFSNSRSEMNVSTLELGDSALYLCASKNPPGQVNTDTQYFGPGTRLTVL.

This clone occurred a few times. This chain connects TRBV5-8 to TRBJ2-3; tentatively, D is TRBD2 (6 bases). The V end lost 4 bases, the J end lost 4 bases, and 19 bases lay between the germline ends. CDR1 and CDR2 from the germline V gene are SGHTS and YDEGEE. The length of the CDR3 is 16 residues. The CDR3 spells CASSISSGLLADTQYF. CDR3 coding DNA: TGTGCCAGCAGCATCTCGTCGGGACTCCTCGCAGATACGCAGTATTTT.

This clone has only a few counts. This chain uses TRBV18 with TRBJ2-7; 7 bases agree with TRBD1. CDR1 is KGHSH and CDR2 is LQKENI in the germline V gene. Unmatched junction bases numbered 9, after V lost 5 bases and J lost 2 bases. There are 15 residues in the CDR3. The CDR3 nucleotides read TGTGCCAGCTCATCGGGACAGCTTAGCGCCTACGAGCAGTACTTC. Its translation is CASSSGQLSAYEQYF.

This clone was observed a handful of times. The genes are TRBV30 and TRBJ2-5; D remains unclear. V was shortened by 3 bases and J by 5 bases, with 13 bases between the two germline ends. The germline CDR1 and CDR2 sequences are GTSNPN and SVGIG (reference sequence). This CDR3 region has 13 residues. CDR3 in DNA: TGTGCCTGGAGGGAACAACCCTGGGAGACCCAGTACTTC. This translates into CAWREQPWETQYF.

The chain combines TRBV18 with TRBJ1-1, with D unresolved. In germline, CDR1 is KGHSH, CDR2 LQKENI. The CDR3 has 15 amino acids. Trimming stripped 2 bases from V and 3 bases from J, with 13 bases between. The CDR3 sequence is CASSPSRLADTEAFF. The CDR3 coding sequence is TGTGCCAGCTCACCAAGCAGGCTGGCAGACACTGAAGCTTTCTTT.

This clone was recorded many times. The chain joins TRBV28 to TRBJ2-1; D unresolved. The CDR3 has 12 residues. V lost 5 bases and J 5 bases, leaving 7 bases between the germline ends. Germline CDR1 is MDHEN and CDR2 is SYDVKM. This CDR3 is CASSPHDNEQFF. In DNA, the CDR3 is TGTGCCAGCAGTCCCCACGACAATGAGCAGTTCTTC.

This rearrangement joins TRBV5-6 to TRBJ2-7; D is undetermined. The CDR3 spans 15 residues. V lost 7 bases and J 3 bases, leaving 20 bases between the germline ends. In germline, CDR1 is SGHDT, CDR2 YYEEEE. The DNA for the CDR3 is TGTGCCAGCCAGGCCCTCGGACGATCCGACTACGAGCAGTACTTC. Translating it yields CASQALGRSDYEQYF.

The chain joins TRBV5-1 to TRBJ1-1; D unclear. The V end lost 1 base, the J end lost 0 bases, and 7 bases lay between the germline ends. The CDR3 has 14 amino acids. Germline lookup yields CDR1 SGHRS and CDR2 YFSETQ. CDR3 loop: CASSLQTMNTEAFF. The CDR3 DNA reads as TGCGCCAGCAGCTTGCAGACTATGAACACTGAAGCTTTCTTT.

In this sample, this clone turned up once. The chain employs TRBV9 and TRBJ2-5, with 13 bases matching TRBD2. Looked up from germline, CDR1 is SGDLS and CDR2 is YYNGEE. The CDR3 sequence is 18 residues long. The junction had 11 bases not matched to a gene; V was cut back by 3 bases and J by 3 bases. The CDR3 DNA reads as TGTGCCAGCAGCGCCGTGGGACTAGCGGGGAGGATGGAAGAGACCCAGTACTTC. This encodes CASSAVGLAGRMEETQYF.

This clone was counted between two and nine times. The rearrangement uses TRBV5-6 and TRBJ1-6; D unresolved. Germline assignment: CDR1 SGHDT and CDR2 YYEEEE. Between the trimmed V and J ends, which lost 4 bases and 8 bases, there was a span of 4 bases. The CDR3 has 11 amino acids. CDR3: CASSRDSPLHF. DNA for the CDR3: TGTGCCAGCAGCCGTGATTCACCCCTCCACTTT.

This clone was counted between two and nine times. This sample also contains other DNA sequences that code for the same CDR3. The chain links TRBV5-1 to TRBJ2-5; D not certain. CDR3 size: 13 residues. Deletions cut 1 base from V and 2 bases from J, with 6 bases between. CDR1 is SGHRS, CDR2 YFSETQ, per germline. In nucleotides, the CDR3 is TGCGCCAGCAGCTTGCAAGGACAAGAGACCCAGTACTTC. This encodes CASSLQGQETQYF.

The chain links TRBV11-2 to TRBJ2-3; 7 nucleotides agree with TRBD2. Germline V gives CDR1 SGHAT, CDR2 FQNNGV. The CDR3 runs 15 residues. V lost 1 base, J lost 4 bases, and 5 bases stayed unmatched. The CDR3 DNA follows: TGTGCCAGCAGCTTAGGGGGAGGGCCCTCAGATACGCAGTATTTT. It encodes CASSLGGGPSDTQYF.